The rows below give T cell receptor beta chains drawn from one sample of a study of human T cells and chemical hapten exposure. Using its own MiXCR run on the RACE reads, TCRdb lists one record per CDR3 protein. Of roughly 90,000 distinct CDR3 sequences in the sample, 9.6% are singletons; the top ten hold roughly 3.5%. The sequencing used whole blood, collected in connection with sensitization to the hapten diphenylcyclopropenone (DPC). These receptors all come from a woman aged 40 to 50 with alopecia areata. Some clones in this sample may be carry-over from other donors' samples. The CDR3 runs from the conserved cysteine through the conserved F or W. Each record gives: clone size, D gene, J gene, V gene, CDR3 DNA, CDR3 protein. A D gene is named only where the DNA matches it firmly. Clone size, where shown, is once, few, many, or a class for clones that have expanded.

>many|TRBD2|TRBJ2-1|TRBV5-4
TGTGCCAGCAGCACACGGCGACTAGCCACTCACAATGAGCAGTTCTTC
CASSTRRLATHNEQFF
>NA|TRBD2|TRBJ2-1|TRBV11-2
TGTGCCAGCAGCCGCGGACTAGCGGAGAATGAGCAGTTCTTC
CASSRGLAENEQFF
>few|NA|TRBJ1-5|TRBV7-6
TGTGCCAGCAGCTTACAGGGTGGGGTACAGCCCCAGCATTTT
CASSLQGGVQPQHF
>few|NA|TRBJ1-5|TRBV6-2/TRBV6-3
TGTGCCAGCAGACAGGGAAGTGGTCAGCCCCAGCATTTT
CASRQGSGQPQHF
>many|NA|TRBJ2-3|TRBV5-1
TGCGCCAGCAGCGCGGGACAGATTGGGTGGATGGATACGCAGTATTTT
CASSAGQIGWMDTQYF
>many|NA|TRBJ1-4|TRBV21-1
TGTGCCAGCAGCCGGAAAAAAGGGGACAGGTCGAATAATGAAAAACTGTTTTTT
CASSRKKGDRSNNEKLFF
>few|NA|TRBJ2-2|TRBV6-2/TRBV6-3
TGTGCCAGCAGTTACTCGCCGGCCACCGGGGAGCTGTTTTTT
CASSYSPATGELFF
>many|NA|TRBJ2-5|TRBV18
TGTGCCAGCTCACCGACCACAGGGAAAGAGACCCAGTACTTC
CASSPTTGKETQYF
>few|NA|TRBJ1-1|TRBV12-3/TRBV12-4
TGTGCCAGCAGTTTAACAGTCATGAACACTGAAGCTTTCTTT
CASSLTVMNTEAFF
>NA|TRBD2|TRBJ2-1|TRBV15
TGTGCCACCACCATTAGGACTAGCCCCAACAATGAGCAGTTCTTC
CATTIRTSPNNEQFF
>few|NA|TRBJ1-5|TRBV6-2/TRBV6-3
TGTGCCAGCAGTATCGGACAGCCTTATCAGCCCCAGCATTTT
CASSIGQPYQPQHF
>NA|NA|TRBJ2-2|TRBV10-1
TGCGCCACGACAGTGGAGCTGTTTTTT
CATTVELFF
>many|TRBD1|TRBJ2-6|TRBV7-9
TGTGCCAGCAGCTCCACGACAGGGTGGGTCGGCTCTGGGGCCAACGTCCTGACTTTC
CASSSTTGWVGSGANVLTF
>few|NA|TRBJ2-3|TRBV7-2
TGTGCCAGCGGGGAGTGGGGGGCAGATACGCAGTATTTT
CASGEWGADTQYF
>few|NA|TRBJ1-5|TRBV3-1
TGTGCCAGCAGCCAAGGTAATGGCAATCAGCCCCAGCATTTT
CASSQGNGNQPQHF
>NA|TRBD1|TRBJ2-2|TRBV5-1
TGCGCCAGCAGCTCGACCGGGACAGGGTACACCGGGGAGCTGTTTTTT
CASSSTGTGYTGELFF
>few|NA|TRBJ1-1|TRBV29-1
TGCAGCGTTGGGGCTTGGAACACTGAAGCTTTCTTT
CSVGAWNTEAFF
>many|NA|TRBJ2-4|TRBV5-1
TGCGCCAGCAGCTCCCGGCCGGCCAAAAACATTCAGTACTTC
CASSSRPAKNIQYF
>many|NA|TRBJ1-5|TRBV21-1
TGTGCCAGCAGCAACGATTATAGCAATCAGCCCCAGCATTTT
CASSNDYSNQPQHF
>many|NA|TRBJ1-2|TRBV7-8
TGTGCCAGCAGCTTAGCGGGGGTTTCGAAAGACTACACCTTC
CASSLAGVSKDYTF
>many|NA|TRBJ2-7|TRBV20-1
TGCAGTGCTGTCAGGGGGGCGTACGAGCAGTACTTC
CSAVRGAYEQYF
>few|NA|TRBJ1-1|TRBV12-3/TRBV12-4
TGTGCCAGCAGCTACAGGGCGGAGGGCACTGAAGCTTTCTTT
CASSYRAEGTEAFF
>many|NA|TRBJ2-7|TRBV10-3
TGTGCCATCAGTGTCCAGGGTACTGGAACCGACGAGCAGTACTTC
CAISVQGTGTDEQYF
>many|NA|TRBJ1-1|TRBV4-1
TGCGCCAGCAGCCAAGGTTCGGCCCTTGACGCTGAAGCTTTCTTT
CASSQGSALDAEAFF
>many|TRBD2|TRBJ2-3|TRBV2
TGTGCCAGGAACGGACTAGCGAGGCCAGATACGCAGTATTTT
CARNGLARPDTQYF
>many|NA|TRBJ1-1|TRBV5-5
TGTGCCAGCAGTTCCCAACCAGTCGGCCACACTGAAGCTTTCTTT
CASSSQPVGHTEAFF
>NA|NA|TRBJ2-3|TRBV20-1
TGCAGTGCTGGCCGGGGTGGGAGCACAGATACGCAGTATTTT
CSAGRGGSTDTQYF
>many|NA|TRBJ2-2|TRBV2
TGTGCCAGTACACAGGAGAACACCGGGGAGCTGTTTTTT
CASTQENTGELFF
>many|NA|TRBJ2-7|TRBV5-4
TGTGCCAGCAGCTCTAACTTCGGGGGCAAGTGGTACGAGCAGTACTTC
CASSSNFGGKWYEQYF
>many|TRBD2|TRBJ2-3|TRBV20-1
TGCAGCCTAGCGGGGGGGGTCACAGATACGCAGTATTTT
CSLAGGVTDTQYF
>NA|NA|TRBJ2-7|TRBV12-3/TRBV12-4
TGTGCCAGCAGTTTCGGGGTTTCGGGCTACGAGCAGTACTTC
CASSFGVSGYEQYF
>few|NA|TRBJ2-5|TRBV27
TGTGCCAGCAGTTTATCAGCGAACCAAGAGACCCAGTACTTC
CASSLSANQETQYF
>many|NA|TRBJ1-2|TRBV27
TGTGCCAGCAGTTCACAGGCGGTTCGCGGCTACACCTTC
CASSSQAVRGYTF
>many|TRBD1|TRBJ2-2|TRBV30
TGTGCCCGGACGACAGGGGTTGCCGGGGAGCTGTTTTTT
CARTTGVAGELFF
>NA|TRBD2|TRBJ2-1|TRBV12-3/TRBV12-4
TGTGCCAGCAGTTTAATTAGCGGGGGGGTCAATGAGCAGTTCTTC
CASSLISGGVNEQFF
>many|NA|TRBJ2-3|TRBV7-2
TGTGCCAGCAGCTTAGAAGAGCTTTCCAATACGCAGTATTTT
CASSLEELSNTQYF
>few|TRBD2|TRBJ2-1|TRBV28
TGTGCCAGCACCATCGGACTAGCGGGGAACAATGAGCAGTTCTTC
CASTIGLAGNNEQFF
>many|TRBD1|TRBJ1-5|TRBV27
TGTGCCAGCAGTTCGGGACAGGGAAGGGGACAGCCCCAGCATTTT
CASSSGQGRGQPQHF
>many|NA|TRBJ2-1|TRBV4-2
TGTGCCAGCAGCCAAGCGGTACCCACCTACAATGAGCAGTTCTTC
CASSQAVPTYNEQFF
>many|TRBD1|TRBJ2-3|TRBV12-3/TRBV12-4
TGTGCCAGCAGTACCGACAGGGGACCGGAGTATTTT
CASSTDRGPEYF